This TCR beta chain originates from a study of blood T cells in healthy people across ages. Findings of the study overall: Naive and antigen-experienced cells could not be conclusively compared, given unsorted PBMCs. Roughly linear declines in TCR beta diversity per million T cells occurred with age.

The length of the CDR3 is 15 residues. The germline CDR1 and CDR2 sequences are SGDLS and YYNGEE. Trimming removed 4 bases from V and 0 bases from J; junction bases left unmatched: 7. This clonotype has only a few counts. The antigen is not known. A second PCR, run for roughly 6 to 11 cycles, used a sample-barcoded 5' primer plus a J-beta primer mix. With 12 random nucleotides, a template-switch adaptor tagged each individual cDNA molecule. Via MiXCR, TCRdb re-called the 5' RACE reads, giving one row per CDR3 protein. This repertoire shows about 1.5 million distinct CDR3 sequences, 42% found once; its top ten account for more than 4%.

The sequenced sample was blood. This TCR was recovered from a young woman in good health. This chain links TRBV9 with TRBJ2-7; the match to TRBD2 covers 7 bases. The CDR3 DNA sequence: TGTGCCAGCAGCCCAACTAGCGCCCTCTCCTACGAGCAGTACTTC. Protein product: CASSPTSALSYEQYF.